The 29 T cell receptor beta chains in this list originate from one sample, sequenced in a study of T cell repertoires in cytomegalovirus infection. TCRdb re-called the reads through MiXCR, storing one row per CDR3 protein. The sample consists of roughly 250,000 distinct CDR3 sequences, 9% to 15% of them appearing once. The material sequenced was PBMCs. These receptors originate from a human donor in good health (CMV status not recorded). Some clones in this sample may be carry-over from other donors' samples.

This clonotype was observed at least ten times. The V call is TRBV2, the J call TRBJ2-1; D may be TRBD2 (6 bases). The V and J ends lost 2 bases and 0 bases respectively, with 11 bases between them. This CDR3 is 16 amino acids long. The germline gives CDR1 SNHLY, CDR2 FYNNEI. CDR3 sequence (DNA): TGTGCCAGCAGTGAACCTGGGACTTTCTCCTACAATGAGCAGTTCTTC. This encodes CASSEPGTFSYNEQFF.

The chain couples TRBV20-1 to TRBJ1-2, with TRBD1 as a possible D gene (5 bases). CDR1 and CDR2 (germline): DFQATT, SNEGSKA (reference sequence). V lost 6 bases, J lost 2 bases, and 10 bases lay in between. CDR3 size: 12 residues. The DNA for the CDR3 is TGCAGTGCCCATGAGGGGAACTATGGCTACACCTTC. It is translated as CSAHEGNYGYTF.

There are a few counts of this clonotype. The chain has TRBV6-6 and TRBJ1-1; perhaps TRBD1 as D (5 bases). This CDR3 comprises 14 residues. Trimming stripped 2 bases from V and 5 bases from J, with 12 bases between. Germline V gene sequence: CDR1 MNHNY, CDR2 SVGAGI (reference sequence). The CDR3 loop is CASSYGQGETEAFF. As DNA, the CDR3 is TGTGCCAGCAGTTACGGGCAGGGAGAAACTGAAGCTTTCTTT.

This clonotype was picked up a small number of times. CDR3 protein: CASSTTSFGGGANVLTF. The CDR3 bases are TGTGCCAGTAGTACGACATCCTTTGGGGGGGGGGCCAACGTCCTGACTTTC. The chain recombines TRBV19 with TRBJ2-6; D is possibly TRBD2 (6 bases). CDR1 is LNHDA, CDR2 SQIVND, per germline (reference sequence). V shed 4 bases and J shed 4 bases, with 17 bases lying between them. The CDR3 has 17 amino acids.

Concerning this clonotype: This may be a read error: a much more frequent sequence differs by one nucleotide. The J gene is TRBJ1-2, the V gene TRBV6-1, with D possibly matching TRBD1 (5 bases). This CDR3 has 14 residues. Per germline, CDR1 MNHNS and CDR2 SASEGT. The V gene lost 4 bases and the J gene lost 7 bases, with 16 bases spanning the gap. Here the CDR3 reads CASSGLRTRGGYTF. The DNA for the CDR3 is TGTGCCAGCAGTGGACTTAGGACAAGGGGTGGCTACACCTTC.

This clonotype has at least ten counts. The chain is built from TRBV20-1 and TRBJ1-2, with D uncertain. The V gene's germline CDR1 is DFQATT and CDR2 SNEGSKA (reference sequence). This CDR3 is built from 13 residues. V was pared by 4 bases and J by 4 bases, with 13 bases between. The CDR3 region has the DNA TGCAGTGCTATACCTTTAATCGGCTATGGCTACACCTTC. Protein sequence: CSAIPLIGYGYTF.

The chain couples TRBV7-9 to TRBJ1-4; D gene ambiguous. The CDR3 covers 15 residues. The germline V gene has CDR1 SEHNR and CDR2 FQNEAQ (reference sequence). Between the trimmed V and J ends, which lost 2 bases and 0 bases, there was a span of 7 bases. The CDR3 loop reads CASSLKLSTNEKLFF. The CDR3 coding sequence is TGTGCCAGCAGCTTAAAACTTTCAACTAATGAAAAACTGTTTTTT.

Only a few counts were recorded for this clonotype. The rearrangement uses TRBV19 and TRBJ1-2; D gene uncertain. V was pared by 3 bases and J by 4 bases, with 9 bases between. Germline V gene lookup returns CDR1 LNHDA and CDR2 SQIVND (reference sequence). This CDR3 has 13 residues. CDR3 DNA: TGTGCCAGTAGTATTGATTCCAGCTATGGCTACACCTTC. Translated, it gives CASSIDSSYGYTF.

This clonotype was observed a few times. V is TRBV20-1 and J is TRBJ1-2; tentatively, D is TRBD1 (5 bases). The germline V and J ends were trimmed by 7 bases and 2 bases, with 20 bases remaining between them. The length of the CDR3 is 15 residues. The V gene's germline CDR1 is DFQATT and CDR2 SNEGSKA (reference sequence). For the CDR3, the DNA is TGCAGTGTTCCGGCGGCAGGGCGGCACAACTATGGCTACACCTTC. It yields the protein CSVPAAGRHNYGYTF.

This clonotype came up a few times. The V gene is TRBV28, the J gene TRBJ1-4, with D unresolved. Germline CDR1 MDHEN, CDR2 SYDVKM. This CDR3 has 17 amino acids. V lost 4 bases and J 0 bases, leaving 15 bases between the germline ends. The CDR3 nucleotides read TGTGCCAGCAGTTCCCTCCTGGAAGGTGCAACTAATGAAAAACTGTTTTTT. Its translation is CASSSLLEGATNEKLFF.

For this clonotype: A much larger clone differs by one base, so this may be a read error. The rearrangement joins TRBV28 to TRBJ1-5, with D possibly matching TRBD1 (5 bases). Germline V lookup: CDR1 MDHEN, CDR2 SYDVKM. V shed 10 bases and J shed 9 bases, with 13 bases lying between them. The CDR3 covers 11 residues. The CDR3 protein is CANCRRGPQHF. The CDR3 region has the DNA TGTGCCAACTGCCGAAGGGGGCCCCAGCATTTT.

This clonotype was counted ten times or more. This chain connects TRBV7-2 to TRBJ1-3; possibly TRBD1 for D (5 bases). V lost 3 bases to trimming and J lost 9 bases, with 18 bases between them. Germline loops: CDR1 SGHTA, CDR2 FQGNSA. CDR3 length: 15 amino acids. CDR3 amino acids: CASSLMGGKESTIYF. As DNA, the CDR3 is TGTGCCAGCAGCTTGATGGGGGGGAAAGAAAGCACCATATATTTT. The entire variable domain, with the rest obtained from reference TRBV7-2 and TRBJ1-3, is as follows: GAGVSQSPSNKVTEKGKDVELRCDPISGHTALYWYRQSLGQGLEFLIYFQGNSAPDKSGLPSDRFSAERTGGSVSTLTIQRTQQEDSAVYLCASSLMGGKESTIYFGEGSWLTVV.

The CDR3 DNA reads TGTGCCAGTAGTACGGGACTAGCGAAGGCCAATGAGCAGTTCTTC. Protein sequence: CASSTGLAKANEQFF. The J gene is TRBJ2-1, the V gene TRBV19; 10 positions agree with TRBD2. V was clipped by 4 bases and J by 6 bases; unmatched bases: 6. The germline CDR1 and CDR2 sequences are LNHDA and SQIVND (reference sequence). CDR3 size: 15 residues.

Ten or more counts support this clonotype. This rearrangement joins TRBV7-2 to TRBJ2-3; a weak D match, TRBD2 (6 bases). The V end lost 5 bases, the J end lost 2 bases, and 14 bases lay between the germline ends. CDR1 is SGHTA and CDR2 is FQGNSA in the germline V gene. The CDR3 covers 15 residues. The CDR3 spells CASSQPGLLTDTQYF. The CDR3 bases are TGTGCCAGCAGCCAACCGGGACTTCTCACAGATACGCAGTATTTT. The full variable domain, with the rest looked up from reference TRBV7-2 and TRBJ2-3, is GAGVSQSPSNKVTEKGKDVELRCDPISGHTALYWYRQSLGQGLEFLIYFQGNSAPDKSGLPSDRFSAERTGGSVSTLTIQRTQQEDSAVYLCASSQPGLLTDTQYFGPGTRLTVL.

This clonotype turned up a few times. The V and J genes are TRBV12-3 or TRBV12-4 and TRBJ1-2; a weak D match, TRBD1 (6 bases). The V end was cut by 0 bases, the J end by 8 bases, with 7 bases between. The CDR3 consists of 12 residues. CDR3 DNA: TGTGCCAGCAGTTTAGCGGGGGGCGGCTACACCTTC. Translated: CASSLAGGGYTF.

This clonotype came up many times. The J gene is TRBJ1-2, the V gene TRBV7-2; TRBD1 is a possible D gene (6 bases). Trimming removed 2 bases at V and 5 bases at J, with 15 bases between. CDR1 is SGHTA and CDR2 is FQGNSA in the germline V gene. The CDR3 has 15 residues. CDR3 coding DNA: TGTGCCAGCAGCTTAAACCCGGGGGCTGGGTATGGCTACACCTTC. Protein product: CASSLNPGAGYGYTF.

V gene TRBV12-3 or TRBV12-4 combines with J gene TRBJ1-5; the match to TRBD1 covers 8 bases. This CDR3 contains 15 residues. V shed 3 bases, J shed 5 bases, and the junction held 6 bases outside the gene matches. The CDR3 DNA reads as TGTGCCAGCAGTTTGTACAGGGGGAGGGATCAGCCCCAGCATTTT. Translating gives CASSLYRGRDQPQHF.

This clonotype was seen repeatedly, ten times or more. The rearrangement joins TRBV7-2 to TRBJ2-3; D gene uncertain. V was cut by 5 bases and J by 1 base, with 4 bases left in between. The CDR3 runs to 12 residues. Germline assignment: CDR1 SGHTA and CDR2 FQGNSA. CDR3 nucleotide sequence: TGTGCCAGCAGCCGGCGCACAGATACGCAGTATTTT. Residues: CASSRRTDTQYF.

This clonotype occurred many times. The V gene is TRBV7-2, the J gene TRBJ2-7; D could derive from TRBD1 or TRBD2 (5 bases each). Germline V gives CDR1 SGHTA, CDR2 FQGNSA. Trimming stripped 1 base from V and 0 bases from J, with 22 bases between. The CDR3 runs to 19 residues. The CDR3 coding sequence is TGTGCCAGCAGCTTAGATTCCGAGGGGAACTATAGGTACTCCTACGAGCAGTACTTC. It is translated as CASSLDSEGNYRYSYEQYF.

The sample holds many counts of this clonotype. V and J are TRBV7-2 and TRBJ2-6; D is perhaps TRBD2 (6 bases). Germline V lookup: CDR1 SGHTA, CDR2 FQGNSA. CDR3 length equals 18 residues. V was pared by 4 bases and J by 1 base, with 17 bases between. DNA for the CDR3: TGTGCCAGCAGCTCCTTGGGGAGGATGGTATCTGGGGCCAACGTCCTGACTTTC. Translation: CASSSLGRMVSGANVLTF.

This clonotype turned up a few times. The chain uses TRBV20-1 and TRBJ1-5; D is possibly TRBD1 (6 bases). Trimming cost V 1 base and J 7 bases, with 11 bases left between them. Germline CDR1 and CDR2: DFQATT and SNEGSKA (reference sequence). This CDR3 spans 13 amino acids. The CDR3 DNA reads as TGCAGTGCTAGAGTTACAGGGACCCAGCCCCAGCATTTT. This translates into CSARVTGTQPQHF.

The table lists this clonotype with many counts. V usage is TRBV12-5 and J usage is TRBJ2-5; 13 bases match TRBD2. The ends lost 5 bases at V and 7 bases at J; junction bases unmatched: 4. This CDR3 is built from 14 residues. CDR1 and CDR2 (germline): LGHNT, FRNRAP. The CDR3, as DNA: TGTGCTAGTGGTCCGGGGACTAGCGGGACGACCCAGTACTTC. Its protein product is CASGPGTSGTTQYF.

The table lists this clonotype with many counts. The chain links TRBV5-5 to TRBJ1-1; TRBD1 is a possible D gene (5 bases). The CDR3 is 14 amino acids. V lost 5 bases and J lost 7, with 18 bases in between. CDR1 and CDR2 from the germline V gene are SGHKS and YYEKEE (reference sequence). CDR3 protein: CASRETVLWGEAFF. The CDR3 bases are TGTGCCAGCAGAGAGACAGTTCTATGGGGTGAAGCTTTCTTT.

This clonotype was observed at least ten times. J is TRBJ2-1 and V is TRBV19; the match to TRBD2 covers 7 bases. With 5 bases clipped from V and 7 bases from J, the junction kept 5 bases outside the gene matches. CDR1 is LNHDA, CDR2 SQIVND, per germline (reference sequence). The CDR3 has 13 amino acids. As DNA, the CDR3 is TGTGCCAGTAGTCCGAGGGGAGGGAATGAGCAGTTCTTC. Protein: CASSPRGGNEQFF.

The chain recombines TRBV19 with TRBJ2-1; 12 bases are shared with TRBD2. Trimming at V came to 3 bases and at J to 6 bases, leaving 3 bases not matched to a gene. CDR1 and CDR2 from the germline V gene are LNHDA and SQIVND (reference sequence). The length of the CDR3 is 15 residues. The CDR3 loop reads CASSIGTSGFNEQFF. CDR3 coding DNA: TGTGCCAGTAGTATCGGGACTAGCGGGTTCAATGAGCAGTTCTTC.

This clonotype was recorded many times. This sequence joins TRBV7-2 and TRBJ2-7; D uncertain. The CDR3 sequence is 15 residues long. Trimming took 5 bases from V and 0 from J, leaving 14 bases between them. Germline V gives CDR1 SGHTA, CDR2 FQGNSA. The CDR3 loop reads CASSLIDFSSYEQYF. Here the CDR3 DNA reads TGTGCCAGCAGCCTAATCGACTTCTCCTCCTACGAGCAGTACTTC. The variable domain in full, with the rest retrieved from reference TRBV7-2 and TRBJ2-7, is GAGVSQSPSNKVTEKGKDVELRCDPISGHTALYWYRQSLGQGLEFLIYFQGNSAPDKSGLPSDRFSAERTGGSVSTLTIQRTQQEDSAVYLCASSLIDFSSYEQYFGPGTRLTVT.

This clonotype appeared many times. The rearrangement uses TRBV7-2 and TRBJ2-7; 7 nucleotides line up with TRBD2. The V gene's germline CDR1 is SGHTA and CDR2 FQGNSA. The CDR3 has 15 amino acids. V dropped 4 bases and J dropped 5; count of bases not matched to a gene: 11. The CDR3 region has the DNA TGTGCCAGCAGCTCCGGGGGGATGGTTCTCGACGAGCAGTACTTC. Translated, it gives CASSSGGMVLDEQYF.

The gene calls are TRBV11-2 and TRBJ1-6; no definite D call. The CDR3 has 14 amino acids. The V end lost 2 bases, the J end lost 7 bases, and 9 bases lay between the germline ends. The germline V gene has CDR1 SGHAT and CDR2 FQNNGV. As DNA, the CDR3 is TGTGCCAGCAGCTTAATGGATTTAAATTCACCCCTCCACTTT. It is translated as CASSLMDLNSPLHF. Full variable domain (rest looked up from reference TRBV11-2 and TRBJ1-6): EAGVAQSPRYKIIEKRQSVAFWCNPISGHATLYWYQQILGQGPKLLIQFQNNGVVDDSQLPKDRFSAERLKGVDSTLKIQPAKLEDSAVYLCASSLMDLNSPLHFGNGTRLTVT.

Many counts were recorded for this clonotype. This chain links TRBV19 with TRBJ2-2; the match to TRBD1 covers 7 bases. Germline-derived CDR1 and CDR2 are LNHDA and SQIVND (reference sequence). V was clipped by 6 bases and J by 1 base; unmatched bases: 8. This CDR3 is 16 amino acids long. In DNA form, the CDR3 reads TGTGCCAGTAGCCCGTTGGGGACAGAGAACACCGGGGAGCTGTTTTTT. It yields the protein CASSPLGTENTGELFF.